This T cell receptor beta chain was captured by sequencing in a study of blood T cell repertoires in COVID-19 (dated by TCRdb to the early 2020s). About the study as a whole: The collaborator samples originated in the United States, Italy and Spain and spanned the acute and convalescent phases of COVID-19. Subjects who had been exposed to COVID-19, were actively infected with it, or had recovered from it provided the deeply sampled blood TCRbeta repertoires that made up the dataset. A de-identified subject ID, COVID-19 status, age in years and sex were almost always included in the sample metadata. Where HLA class I and class II types were available, the types were taken from metadata supplied by the sample provider, not from assay-based typing. The repertoires were released in a freely available public database meant as a resource for research on the immune response to SARS-CoV-2. The material from the prospective study consisted of cDNA or gDNA derived from T cells, B-cell-depleted T cells, or PBMCs. The samples were drawn from two sources: the first 160 participants of the ongoing ImmuneRACE study, and fewer than 1,500 subjects contributed by 6 global collaborators.

TCRbeta CDR3 regions were amplified from genomic DNA using the immunoSEQ Assay, a bias-controlled multiplex PCR. In the authors' own workflow: The number of nucleated cells in each sample was estimated by amplification of reference gene primers within the assay. Sequence reads were collapsed and filtered to measure the absolute abundance of every unique TCRbeta CDR3 rearrangement. For each sample, productive Simpson clonality was calculated as the square root of Simpson's diversity index over productive rearrangements. The source is immuneACCESS, and TCRdb retained only in-frame sequences with V and J called. Part of the clones is not carried over; for the studies checked, unresolved V genes explain less than half of this, and the remainder is unexplained. The V and J calls and clone size are taken from that table; D and trimming were inferred from the DNA. Across this sample there are about 430,000 clones, with 75% to 90% seen only once. The top ten constitute approximately 1.2% of the sample.

V is cut by 3 bases and J by 0 bases, and the space between the germline ends is 14 bases. The germline V gene provides CDR1 MGHRA and CDR2 YSYEKL. The CDR3 contains 16 residues, cysteine and phenylalanine counted. Kept here is only the CDR3 DNA, which spans 48 bases and is read in frame from base 1. Note on this clone: Its cognate antigen has yet to be identified. There are no base qualities to consult, and no much larger clone falls within one base.

Enrolling through a virtual design, the prospective study's participants ranged in age from about 18 to 89 years and lived across 20 to 30 United States geographic areas. To assign participants to cohorts, the prospective study relied on clinical history that participants themselves reported in a screening survey and a study questionnaire. Recovered participants in ImmuneRACE Cohort 3 were defined as having two consecutive negative NP/OP PCR tests, clearance from a healthcare professional, or resolution of symptoms. In the prospective study, whole blood, serum and a nasopharyngeal or oropharyngeal swab were collected from each participant by mobile phlebotomists. Additional blood draws and questionnaires over an approximately two-month period could optionally be provided by prospective study participants. Before DNA extraction, blood samples from the prospective study were shipped at room temperature or frozen.

Beyond this particular receptor, the publication reports: How much clinical and demographic metadata was included differed by source and by participant, and the metadata was provided uncurated.

What was sequenced was PBMCs or T cells enriched from blood (not recorded which). The TCR sequence derives from a man aged 30-40 years who had recovered from COVID-19. The chain is made from TRBV4-1 and TRBJ1-2; the D gene is possibly TRBD1, with 5 bases matching. The bases read TGCGCCAGCAGCCAGTCTGGGGCCGCGTCTAACTATGGCTACACCTTC. It encodes CASSQSGAASNYGYTF.